One sample yielded the 22 T cell receptor beta chains listed below, sequenced in a study of blood T cell repertoires in COVID-19. Repertoires were generated with immunoSEQ multiplex PCR, while TCRdb's copy carries only in-frame clones and drops some. The sample has approximately 250,000 clones, roughly 88% seen once; the top ten hold approximately 1%. Sequenced material: PBMCs or T cells enriched from blood (not recorded which). The receptors stem from a woman younger than 45 who had recovered from COVID-19.

The CDR3 loop is CASSPRERGTQETQYF. CDR3 sequence (DNA): TGCGCCAGCAGCCCTCGAGAGCGGGGGACCCAAGAGACCCAGTACTTC. The chain carries TRBV4-1 and TRBJ2-5, with 8 bases lining up with TRBD2. J gave up 1 base and V 4 bases, and 8 bases lay outside the gene matches. This CDR3 comprises 16 residues. Germline CDR1 is MGHRA and CDR2 is YSYEKL.

This rearrangement joins TRBV7-2 to TRBJ1-1; D may be TRBD1 (5 bases). Trimming took off 1 base at V and 0 bases at J, with 18 bases between the two ends. In germline, CDR1 is SGHTA, CDR2 FQGNSA. The CDR3 contains 18 residues. The CDR3 DNA reads TGTGCCAGCAGCTTAGGCCCCGGTGGGGGGATCATGAACACTGAAGCTTTCTTT. This gives the protein CASSLGPGGGIMNTEAFF.

V and J are TRBV27 and TRBJ1-5; TRBD1 matches at 8 bases. The CDR3 length is 14 residues. V gave up 5 bases and J gave up 7 bases; unmatched junction bases: 7. CDR1 and CDR2 from the germline V gene are MNHEY and SMNVEV (reference sequence). The CDR3 nucleotides read TGTGCCAGCAGTATATACAGGACAGGGCAGCCCCAGCATTTT. Translating it yields CASSIYRTGQPQHF.

The rearrangement joins TRBV10-3 to TRBJ1-5; D is unresolved. This CDR3 has 14 residues. CDR1 is ENHRY and CDR2 is SYGVKD in the germline V gene. V lost 6 bases to trimming and J lost 6 bases, with 15 bases between them. CDR3 DNA sequence: TGTGCCATCAGCGACCGTAGCCTGATTCAGCCCCAGCATTTT. Translating gives CAISDRSLIQPQHF.

This chain links TRBV7-6 with TRBJ2-7; the match to TRBD2 covers 11 bases. Losses at the gene ends were 3 bases for V and 2 bases for J; bases not matched to a gene: 3. The CDR3 totals 15 residues. The germline CDR1 and CDR2 sequences are SGHVS and FNYEAQ. CDR3 protein: CASSLLAGGPYEQYF. CDR3 nucleotides: TGTGCCAGCAGCTTGTTAGCGGGGGGGCCCTACGAGCAGTACTTC.

This sequence joins TRBV5-6 and TRBJ1-1, with D maybe TRBD1 (6 bases). The V and J ends lost 0 bases and 3 bases respectively, with 18 bases between them. Germline V gene data show CDR1 as SGHDT and CDR2 as YYEEEE. The CDR3 contains 17 residues. CDR3 nucleotide sequence: TGTGCCAGCAGCTTGGGGGTTAACAGGGTAGGCGACACTGAAGCTTTCTTT. This sequence encodes CASSLGVNRVGDTEAFF.

The gene calls are TRBV29-1 and TRBJ1-5, with D maybe TRBD1 (6 bases). The CDR3 consists of 14 residues. Trimming removed 6 bases from V and 3 bases from J, with 15 bases in between. The germline V gene encodes CDR1 SQVTM and CDR2 ANQGSEA. The CDR3 sequence is CSVRQGGVNQPQHF. The CDR3 region has the DNA TGCAGCGTACGCCAAGGGGGGGTCAATCAGCCCCAGCATTTT. The whole variable domain, filled in from reference TRBV29-1 and TRBJ1-5, reads SAVISQKPSRDICQRGTSLTIQCQVDSQVTMMFWYRQQPGQSLTLIATANQGSEATYESGFVIDKFPISRPNLTFSTLTVSNMSPEDSSIYLCSVRQGGVNQPQHFGDGTRLSIL.

The V call is TRBV18, the J call TRBJ2-7; D might be TRBD1 (6 bases). The CDR3 loop spans 13 amino acids. Germline CDR1 and CDR2: KGHSH and LQKENI. The germline V and J ends were trimmed by 3 bases and 3 bases, with 9 bases remaining between them. CDR3 sequence reads: CASSPTGYYEQYF. The CDR3 DNA is TGTGCCAGCTCACCGACAGGCTACTACGAGCAGTACTTC. The variable domain in full, completed from reference TRBV18 and TRBJ2-7, reads NAGVMQNPRHLVRRRGQEARLRCSPMKGHSHVYWYRQLPEEGLKFMVYLQKENIIDESGMPKERFSAEFPKEGPSILRIQQVVRGDSAAYFCASSPTGYYEQYFGPGTRLTVT.

The chain carries TRBV27 and TRBJ2-1; D gene uncertain. V was trimmed by 7 bases and J by 8 bases, leaving 18 bases between them. Germline lookup yields CDR1 MNHEY and CDR2 SMNVEV (reference sequence). CDR3 length: 14 residues. In nucleotides, the CDR3 is TGTGCCAGCACCCCCGGCGAGGCCTTTGATGAGCAGTTCTTC. Translating gives CASTPGEAFDEQFF.

The chain employs TRBV10-2 and TRBJ2-7, with D perhaps TRBD2 (6 bases). The germline V and J ends were trimmed by 7 bases and 0 bases, with 16 bases remaining between them. The germline V gene encodes CDR1 WSHSY and CDR2 SAAADI. CDR3 length: 15 amino acids. In DNA, the CDR3 is TGCGCCAGCACCCTCTGGCGGGGAAGCTCCTACGAGCAGTACTTC. Amino acids: CASTLWRGSSYEQYF.

The chain links TRBV9 to TRBJ1-4, with 8 bases matching TRBD1. This CDR3 is 15 amino acids long. The germline gives CDR1 SGDLS, CDR2 YYNGEE. V shed 0 bases, J shed 12 bases, and the junction held 10 bases outside the gene matches. CDR3 nucleotides: TGTGCCAGCAGCGTAGTTGGGACAGGCTTAGAGGAACTGTTTTTT. Its protein is CASSVVGTGLEELFF.

This chain connects TRBV7-3 to TRBJ1-1; weak D call: TRBD1 (6 bases). Germline lookup yields CDR1 SGHTA and CDR2 FQGTGA. The germline V and J ends were trimmed by 5 bases and 1 base, with 14 bases remaining between them. The CDR3 totals 15 residues. The CDR3 loop is CASSLGPGANTEAFF. As DNA, the CDR3 is TGTGCCAGCAGCCTCGGTCCAGGGGCGAACACTGAAGCTTTCTTT.

V is TRBV27 and J is TRBJ1-2; D is perhaps TRBD1 (6 bases). This CDR3 is built from 21 residues. Germline V gene sequence: CDR1 MNHEY, CDR2 SMNVEV (reference sequence). Trimming left V 1 base short and J 2 bases short, with 29 bases between. The CDR3 loop is CASSLYALGWGRRGENYGYTF. CDR3 coding DNA: TGTGCCAGCAGTTTATACGCCTTGGGTTGGGGGCGAAGGGGCGAAAACTATGGCTACACCTTC.

This chain's CDR3 is CASSPGTAYNSPLHF. In DNA form, the CDR3 reads TGTGCCAGCAGCCCAGGGACAGCCTATAATTCACCCCTCCACTTT. V gene TRBV11-3 combines with J gene TRBJ1-6, with TRBD1 matching over 7 bases. In germline, CDR1 is SGHNT, CDR2 YENEEA. Trimming removed 5 bases from V and 2 bases from J; junction bases left unmatched: 3. The CDR3 runs to 15 residues.

The genes are TRBV28 and TRBJ2-5; 15 bases are shared with TRBD2. Germline V gene lookup returns CDR1 MDHEN and CDR2 SYDVKM. This CDR3 comprises 18 residues. V gave up 2 bases and J gave up 1 base; unmatched junction bases: 5. CDR3 amino acids: CASSLSPGLAGGQETQYF. Here the CDR3 DNA reads TGTGCCAGCAGTTTAAGCCCGGGACTAGCGGGGGGCCAAGAGACCCAGTACTTC.

The chain recombines TRBV7-9 with TRBJ1-4, with TRBD1 matching over 7 bases. Per the germline V gene, CDR1 is SEHNR and CDR2 is FQNEAQ (reference sequence). The CDR3 totals 16 residues. The V and J ends lost 3 bases and 8 bases, in that order; junction bases with no gene match: 12. DNA for the CDR3: TGTGCCAGCAGCTTTGACAGGGACCCTGGCGGAGAAAAACTGTTTTTT. Translating gives CASSFDRDPGGEKLFF.

The gene calls are TRBV4-3 and TRBJ1-4, with D uncertain. The CDR3 spans 16 residues. The germline gives CDR1 LGHNA, CDR2 YSLEER. V gave up 0 bases and J gave up 5 bases, with 13 bases separating them. DNA of the CDR3: TGCGCCAGCAGCCAAGAGGGAGGCGGGAGAAATGAAAAACTGTTTTTT. It yields the protein CASSQEGGGRNEKLFF.

This chain links TRBV27 with TRBJ1-2; D may be TRBD1 (6 bases). The CDR3 extends over 15 amino acids. Germline V gene lookup returns CDR1 MNHEY and CDR2 SMNVEV (reference sequence). Trimming pared 5 bases from V and 4 bases from J, leaving 17 bases between. CDR3 region: CASSLSQGYSYGYTF. The CDR3 DNA reads as TGTGCCAGCAGTCTCTCGCAGGGGTATAGCTATGGCTACACCTTC.

V is TRBV6-5 and J is TRBJ2-1, with D uncertain. The CDR3 is 11 amino acids. Germline V CDR1 and CDR2: MNHEY, SVGAGI. V shed 3 bases and J shed 5 bases, with 2 bases lying between them. In DNA form, the CDR3 reads TGTGCCAGCAGTTATAACAATGAGCAGTTCTTC. This sequence encodes CASSYNNEQFF.

The gene calls are TRBV2 and TRBJ1-4, with a weak D call TRBD1 (6 bases). V lost 6 bases and J lost 0, with 11 bases in between. This CDR3 has 15 residues. CDR1 is SNHLY and CDR2 is FYNNEI in the germline V gene. In DNA form, the CDR3 reads TGTGCCAGCAGAACGGACAGCTCAACTAATGAAAAACTGTTTTTT. It translates to CASRTDSSTNEKLFF.

The rearrangement uses TRBV19 and TRBJ2-2; D might be TRBD2 (6 bases). The CDR3 loop spans 15 amino acids. V was pared by 8 bases and J by 0 bases, with 13 bases between. The germline CDR1 and CDR2 sequences are LNHDA and SQIVND (reference sequence). In DNA form, the CDR3 reads TGTGCCAGTGGGCGGGGTACTACGAACACCGGGGAGCTGTTTTTT. Its protein is CASGRGTTNTGELFF.

The rearrangement uses TRBV28 and TRBJ1-2; 10 positions agree with TRBD1. The CDR3 contains 18 residues. Germline values: CDR1 MDHEN, CDR2 SYDVKM. V shed 4 bases and J 4 bases; nucleotides not matched to a gene: 15. DNA for the CDR3: TGTGCCAGCAGTTCCTTACTGACAGGGGGCTTATCTGGCTATGGCTACACCTTC. This sequence encodes CASSSLLTGGLSGYGYTF.